These 28 T cell receptor beta chains were sequenced from one sample in a study of cytomegalovirus exposure and HLA in healthy donors. PCR was performed using 60 Vbeta and 13 Jbeta primers. Sequencing was performed with immunoSEQ multiplex PCR; in TCRdb, only in-frame clones are kept and a portion is missing. The sample shows 150,000 to 200,000 clones, approximately 83% of them seen only once. The sample was PBMCs. These receptors were taken from a man younger than 35 in good health and CMV-seropositive.

V and J are TRBV27 and TRBJ1-5; no firm D call. The V end was cut by 7 bases, the J end by 6 bases, with 16 bases between. CDR1 is MNHEY and CDR2 is SMNVEV in the germline V gene (reference sequence). This CDR3 contains 14 residues. CDR3 region: CASTDRPGSQPQHF. The CDR3 DNA reads TGTGCCAGCACCGACCGACCCGGGAGTCAGCCCCAGCATTTT.

The chain is built from TRBV11-2 and TRBJ2-1, with unresolved D. The CDR3 is 13 residues long. V was shortened by 1 base and J by 3 bases, with 4 bases between the two germline ends. Germline V CDR1 and CDR2: SGHAT, FQNNGV. The CDR3 DNA sequence: TGTGCCAGCAGCTTAGCTAGCTACAATGAGCAGTTCTTC. This gives the protein CASSLASYNEQFF.

The chain joins TRBV6-5 to TRBJ2-3; TRBD2 might be the D (6 bases). The CDR3 loop spans 14 amino acids. Germline V CDR1 and CDR2: MNHEY, SVGAGI. Trimming took 6 bases from V and 2 from J, leaving 12 bases between them. CDR3 sequence (DNA): TGTGCCAGCAGACCGGGACTCACCACAGATACGCAGTATTTT. As protein: CASRPGLTTDTQYF.

The chain combines TRBV19 with TRBJ1-6; D is ambiguous. Trimming took off 5 bases at V and 10 bases at J, with 12 bases between the two ends. Per germline, CDR1 LNHDA and CDR2 SQIVND (reference sequence). The CDR3 extends over 13 amino acids. The CDR3 nucleotides read TGTGCCAGTAGTCAAAACAGAGAATCACCCCTCCACTTT. As protein: CASSQNRESPLHF.

This chain connects TRBV10-1 to TRBJ2-2; the match to TRBD2 covers 10 bases. CDR3 length equals 17 residues. The junction had 16 bases not matched to a gene; V was cut back by 8 bases and J by 7 bases. Germline loops: CDR1 WNHNN, CDR2 SYGVQD (reference sequence). The CDR3 DNA follows: TGCGCCAGCTCTAGCGGGGGCCATACCCCGAGTATCGGGGAGCTGTTTTTT. It is translated as CASSSGGHTPSIGELFF.

The chain is built from TRBV5-1 and TRBJ2-7, with 9 bases matching TRBD2. The CDR3 covers 17 residues. From germline, CDR1 is SGHRS and CDR2 YFSETQ. J lost 3 bases, V lost 0 bases, and 10 bases had no gene match. CDR3 protein: CASSLGLASGVFYEQYF. The DNA for the CDR3 is TGCGCCAGCAGCTTGGGCTTGGCTAGCGGGGTTTTCTACGAGCAGTACTTC. The variable domain in full, with the rest retrieved from reference TRBV5-1 and TRBJ2-7, is KAGVTQTPRYLIKTRGQQVTLSCSPISGHRSVSWYQQTPGQGLQFLFEYFSETQRNKGNFPGRFSGRQFSNSRSEMNVSTLELGDSALYLCASSLGLASGVFYEQYFGPGTRLTVT.

This chain joins TRBV27 and TRBJ2-2; D is unclear. This CDR3 is built from 16 residues. Germline V gene lookup returns CDR1 MNHEY and CDR2 SMNVEV (reference sequence). V was shortened by 7 bases and J by 0 bases, with 15 bases between the two germline ends. CDR3 sequence reads: CASKVRAPSNTGELFF. Written as DNA, the CDR3 is TGTGCCAGCAAGGTCAGAGCGCCTTCGAACACCGGGGAGCTGTTTTTT.

V and J are TRBV15 and TRBJ2-2; D uncertain. The germline V and J ends were trimmed by 0 bases and 4 bases, with 12 bases remaining between them. The CDR3 sequence is 16 residues long. The germline V gene encodes CDR1 LNHNV and CDR2 YYDKDF (reference sequence). The CDR3 bases are TGTGCCACCAGCAGAGAGGAGATGACGGTCACCGGGGAGCTGTTTTTT. Its protein is CATSREEMTVTGELFF. Filled out from reference TRBV15 and TRBJ2-2, the complete variable domain reads DAMVIQNPRYQVTQFGKPVTLSCSQTLNHNVMYWYQQKSSQAPKLLFHYYDKDFNNEADTPDNFQSRRPNTSFCFLDIRSPGLGDTAMYLCATSREEMTVTGELFFGEGSRLTVL.

The chain is built from TRBV4-1 and TRBJ1-1; 8 nucleotides agree with TRBD1. Per germline, CDR1 MGHRA and CDR2 YSYEKL. The CDR3 has 15 amino acids. V lost 4 bases, J lost 7 bases, and 11 bases stayed unmatched. This CDR3 is CASSPRGAGGDEAFF. CDR3 coding DNA: TGCGCCAGCAGCCCCCGGGGGGCAGGGGGCGATGAAGCTTTCTTT.

This clone has a single count. The chain has TRBV2 and TRBJ1-1; 8 bases map to TRBD1. Germline CDR1 reads SNHLY; CDR2 reads FYNNEI. The CDR3 is 14 amino acids. The J segment lost 5 bases and the V segment lost 11 bases, leaving 13 bases of the junction unmatched. The CDR3 DNA reads TGTGCCTCTTCGAGGTCAGGGGGCTCGACTGAAGCTTTCTTT. It yields the protein CASSRSGGSTEAFF. The full variable domain, completed using reference TRBV2 and TRBJ1-1, is EPEVTQTPSHQVTQMGQEVILRCVPISNHLYFYWYRQILGQKVEFLVSFYNNEISEKSEIFDDQFSVERPDGSNFTLKIRSTKLEDSAMYFCASSRSGGSTEAFFGQGTRLTVV.

This clone has just a few counts. The rearrangement joins TRBV6-6 to TRBJ1-2; no clear D gene. V was shortened by 2 bases and J by 0 bases, with 13 bases between the two germline ends. The length of the CDR3 is 16 residues. Germline values: CDR1 MNHNY, CDR2 SVGAGI (reference sequence). CDR3 DNA: TGTGCCAGCAGTTACGTAGCCGGCAGAACTAACTATGGCTACACCTTC. Amino acid sequence: CASSYVAGRTNYGYTF.

This clone was picked up one time. This chain joins TRBV11-2 and TRBJ1-4; D might be TRBD1 (5 bases). Between the trimmed V and J ends, which lost 5 bases and 11 bases, there was a span of 15 bases. Germline V gives CDR1 SGHAT, CDR2 FQNNGV. CDR3 size: 13 residues. The CDR3 region is CASSTTGGWKLFF. The DNA for the CDR3 is TGTGCCAGCAGCACGACCGGGGGGTGGAAACTGTTTTTT.

The J gene is TRBJ1-1, the V gene TRBV5-1; 7 bases line up with TRBD1. The CDR3 runs to 15 residues. Germline CDR1 SGHRS, CDR2 YFSETQ. V was pared by 3 bases and J by 1 base, with 6 bases of the junction left unmatched. The CDR3 region has the DNA TGCGCCAGCAGCTCGACAGGGCTGAGGAACACTGAAGCTTTCTTT. Residues: CASSSTGLRNTEAFF.

The chain couples TRBV5-1 to TRBJ2-7, with 11 bases lining up with TRBD2. The germline V gene encodes CDR1 SGHRS and CDR2 YFSETQ. The V and J ends lost 0 bases and 6 bases, in that order; junction bases with no gene match: 2. This CDR3 spans 14 amino acids. CDR3 bases: TGCGCCAGCAGCTTGGTACTAGCGGGGGTCGAGCAGTACTTC. Translating gives CASSLVLAGVEQYF.

The V and J genes are TRBV5-4 and TRBJ2-5, with 10 bases that match TRBD2. V shed 6 bases, J shed 2 bases, and the junction held 7 bases outside the gene matches. CDR3 size: 15 residues. Germline CDR1 and CDR2: SGHNT and YYREEE (reference sequence). The CDR3 sequence is CASTQLAGRQETQYF. In nucleotides, the CDR3 is TGTGCCAGCACCCAACTAGCGGGGAGGCAAGAGACCCAGTACTTC.

V and J are TRBV18 and TRBJ2-7, with a weak D call TRBD2 (5 bases). Trimming pared 4 bases from V and 4 bases from J, leaving 8 bases between. CDR3 length equals 12 residues. CDR1 is KGHSH and CDR2 is LQKENI in the germline V gene. CDR3 in DNA: TGTGCCAGCTCACTTGGACTGTACGAGCAGTACTTC. Its translation is CASSLGLYEQYF.

This clone was seen once. V is TRBV28 and J is TRBJ2-3; 10 bases are a match to TRBD2. J was trimmed by 3 bases and V by 6 bases; bases with no gene match: 3. Germline CDR1 reads MDHEN; CDR2 reads SYDVKM. This CDR3 spans 14 amino acids. CDR3 nucleotides: TGTGCCAGCAGGAGCGGGGGGGGGACAGATACGCAGTATTTT. Its protein product is CASRSGGGTDTQYF. Based on the CDR3 plus reference TRBV28 and TRBJ2-3, the full variable domain is DVKVTQSSRYLVKRTGEKVFLECVQDMDHENMFWYRQDPGLGLRLIYFSYDVKMKEKGDIPEGYSVSREKKERFSLILESASTNQTSMYLCASRSGGGTDTQYFGPGTRLTVL.

CDR3 DNA sequence: TGCGCCAGCTCCATTAGACAGGGGGCCAACGAGCAGTACTTC. This codes for CASSIRQGANEQYF. V gene TRBV5-1 combines with J gene TRBJ2-7; 10 bases agree with TRBD1. The V and J ends lost 7 bases and 5 bases, in that order; junction bases with no gene match: 9. There are 14 residues in the CDR3. Germline assignment: CDR1 SGHRS and CDR2 YFSETQ. Based on the CDR3 plus reference TRBV5-1 and TRBJ2-7, the full variable domain is KAGVTQTPRYLIKTRGQQVTLSCSPISGHRSVSWYQQTPGQGLQFLFEYFSETQRNKGNFPGRFSGRQFSNSRSEMNVSTLELGDSALYLCASSIRQGANEQYFGPGTRLTVT.

The rearrangement uses TRBV4-3 and TRBJ2-7; D call uncertain. Trimming took off 4 bases at V and 0 bases at J, with 16 bases between the two ends. The CDR3 loop spans 16 amino acids. Germline lookup yields CDR1 LGHNA and CDR2 YSLEER. Here the CDR3 DNA reads TGCGCCAGCAGCCGCCTAAGAACTGAGAGCTCCTACGAGCAGTACTTC. Protein sequence: CASSRLRTESSYEQYF.

This chain uses TRBV19 with TRBJ2-7; D gene uncertain. Trimming took off 5 bases at V and 3 bases at J, with 14 bases between the two ends. CDR3 size: 14 residues. CDR1 and CDR2 from the germline V gene are LNHDA and SQIVND (reference sequence). CDR3 nucleotide sequence: TGTGCCAGTAGTCTTTCCACAGAATACTACGAGCAGTACTTC. Translation: CASSLSTEYYEQYF.

The chain couples TRBV9 to TRBJ2-3; possible D gene TRBD1, 6 bases. From germline, CDR1 is SGDLS and CDR2 YYNGEE. The ends were cut back, 3 bases at V and 3 bases at J, with 17 bases in the middle. The CDR3 loop spans 16 amino acids. The CDR3 DNA sequence: TGTGCCAGCAGCGATAGGGGGTTGAGAAGTACAGATACGCAGTATTTT. As protein: CASSDRGLRSTDTQYF.

This rearrangement joins TRBV6-5 to TRBJ1-2; D remains unclear. Trimming took off 5 bases at V and 5 bases at J, with 15 bases between the two ends. CDR1 and CDR2 (germline): MNHEY, SVGAGI. CDR3 length equals 14 residues. CDR3 protein: CASSRDEEWYGYTF. DNA of the CDR3: TGTGCCAGCAGTCGAGATGAGGAGTGGTATGGCTACACCTTC.

The chain has TRBV7-9 and TRBJ2-7, with D tentatively TRBD1 (6 bases). The germline gives CDR1 SEHNR, CDR2 FQNEAQ (reference sequence). Trimming took 5 bases from V and 3 from J, leaving 17 bases between them. There are 15 residues in the CDR3. This chain's CDR3 is CASSPQGNRVYEQYF. The CDR3 DNA reads as TGTGCCAGCAGCCCGCAGGGGAACAGGGTCTACGAGCAGTACTTC.

V and J are TRBV5-1 and TRBJ2-3, with 9 bases fitting TRBD2. The ends lost 3 bases at V and 5 bases at J; junction bases unmatched: 4. The length of the CDR3 is 14 residues. The germline gives CDR1 SGHRS, CDR2 YFSETQ. CDR3 sequence (DNA): TGCGCCAGCAGCTGGGCGGGGGGGCGAGATACGCAGTATTTT. It specifies CASSWAGGRDTQYF.

This chain joins TRBV9 and TRBJ2-3, with 15 bases fitting TRBD2. V lost 4 bases to trimming and J lost 2 bases; unmatched junction nucleotides: 8. Germline assignment: CDR1 SGDLS and CDR2 YYNGEE. The CDR3 is 18 amino acids. The CDR3, as DNA: TGTGCCAGCAGCCTCAGAGGGACTAGCGGGGGGCCCACAGATACGCAGTATTTT. Translated: CASSLRGTSGGPTDTQYF.

The chain recombines TRBV7-8 with TRBJ2-2, with D unclear. The CDR3 runs to 14 residues. Germline V gene sequence: CDR1 SGHVS, CDR2 FQNEAQ. V lost 5 bases to trimming and J lost 4 bases, with 11 bases between them. CDR3 bases: TGTGCCAGCAGCCATAGTCTAGGCACCGGGGAGCTGTTTTTT. Translated, it gives CASSHSLGTGELFF.

The J gene is TRBJ2-7, the V gene TRBV4-3; tentative D call: TRBD2 (5 bases). This CDR3 contains 15 residues. The V and J ends lost 3 bases and 0 bases respectively, with 12 bases between them. Germline CDR1 is LGHNA and CDR2 is YSLEER. DNA of the CDR3: TGCGCCAGCAGCCAGGGTGGAGGACGCTCCTACGAGCAGTACTTC. It codes for CASSQGGGRSYEQYF.

This chain uses TRBV5-1 with TRBJ2-3; a weak D match, TRBD1 (6 bases). The V end lost 1 base, the J end lost 2 bases, and 23 bases lay between the germline ends. Germline V gene lookup returns CDR1 SGHRS and CDR2 YFSETQ. CDR3 length equals 19 residues. The CDR3 is CASSLFLKGQGITTDTQYF. The CDR3 coding sequence is TGCGCCAGCAGCTTGTTTTTGAAGGGACAAGGAATTACCACAGATACGCAGTATTTT.